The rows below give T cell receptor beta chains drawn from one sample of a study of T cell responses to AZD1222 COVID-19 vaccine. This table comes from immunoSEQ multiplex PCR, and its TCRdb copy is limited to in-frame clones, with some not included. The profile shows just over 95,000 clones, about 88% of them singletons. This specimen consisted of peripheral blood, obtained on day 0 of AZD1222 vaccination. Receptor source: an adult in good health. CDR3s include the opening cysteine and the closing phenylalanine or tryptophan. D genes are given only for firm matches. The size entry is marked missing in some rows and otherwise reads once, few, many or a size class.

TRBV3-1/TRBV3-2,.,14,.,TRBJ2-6,CASGSLKGANVLTF,TGTGCCAGCGGCTCTCTGAAGGGGGCCAACGTCCTGACTTTC
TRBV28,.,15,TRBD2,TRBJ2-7,CASRSRGLVPYEQYF,TGTGCCAGCCGGTCCCGGGGACTAGTCCCCTACGAGCAGTACTTC
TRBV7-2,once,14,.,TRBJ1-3,CASSPPSSGNTIYF,TGTGCCAGCAGCCCGCCCTCGTCTGGAAACACCATATATTTT
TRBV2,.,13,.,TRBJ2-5,CASSENSLETQYF,TGTGCCAGCAGTGAAAATAGTTTGGAGACCCAGTACTTC
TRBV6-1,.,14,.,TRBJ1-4,CASSEGQGNEKLFF,TGTGCCAGCAGTGAAGGGCAGGGTAATGAAAAACTGTTTTTT
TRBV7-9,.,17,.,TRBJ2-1,CASSVLGAHPSYNEQFF,TGTGCCAGCAGCGTTTTAGGGGCCCATCCGTCGTACAATGAGCAGTTCTTC
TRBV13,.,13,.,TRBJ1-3,CASSLRSGNTIYF,TGTGCCAGCAGCTTAAGGTCCGGAAACACCATATATTTT
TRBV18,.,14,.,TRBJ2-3,CASSPGIPTDTQYF,TGTGCCAGCTCACCCGGCATCCCCACAGATACGCAGTATTTT
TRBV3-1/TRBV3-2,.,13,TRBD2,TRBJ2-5,CASSPGLAGTQYF,TGTGCCAGCAGCCCCGGACTAGCGGGGACCCAGTACTTC
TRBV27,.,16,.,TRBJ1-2,CASRAGLFTYPMGYTF,TGTGCCAGCAGAGCCGGACTGTTCACCTATCCTATGGGCTACACCTTC
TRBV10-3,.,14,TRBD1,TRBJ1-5,CAIKDRVGDQPQHF,TGTGCCATCAAGGACAGGGTGGGAGATCAGCCCCAGCATTTT
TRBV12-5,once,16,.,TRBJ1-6,CARCTQLLNYNSPLHF,TGTGCTAGATGCACGCAATTGCTAAACTATAATTCACCCCTCCACTTT
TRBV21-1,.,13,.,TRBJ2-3,CASSTGLTDTQYF,TGTGCCAGCAGCACAGGACTCACAGATACGCAGTATTTT
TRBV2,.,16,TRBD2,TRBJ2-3,CASSGLAGGVSDTQYF,TGTGCCAGCAGTGGACTAGCGGGGGGGGTCAGCGATACGCAGTATTTT
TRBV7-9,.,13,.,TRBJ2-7,CASSNRPAYEQYF,TGTGCCAGCAGCAACAGGCCGGCCTACGAGCAGTACTTC
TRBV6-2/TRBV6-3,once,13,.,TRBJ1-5,CASSLIGDQPQHF,TGTGCCAGCAGTTTGATTGGGGATCAGCCCCAGCATTTT
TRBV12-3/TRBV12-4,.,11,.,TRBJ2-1,CATLLYNEQFF,TGTGCCACCCTCTTATACAATGAGCAGTTCTTC
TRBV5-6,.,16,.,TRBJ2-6,CASILRKSSGANVLTF,TGTGCCAGCATCCTTCGGAAATCCTCTGGGGCCAACGTCCTGACTTTC
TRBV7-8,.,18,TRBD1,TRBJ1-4,CASSLSRGRARPGEKLFF,TGTGCCAGCAGCTTAAGCAGGGGGCGGGCTCGGCCGGGCGAAAAACTGTTTTTT
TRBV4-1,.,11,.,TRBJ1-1,CASSRGALAFF,TGCGCCAGCAGCCGAGGCGCCCTGGCTTTCTTT
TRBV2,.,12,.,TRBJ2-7,CASSQGGHEQYF,TGTGCCAGCAGCCAGGGGGGCCACGAGCAGTACTTC
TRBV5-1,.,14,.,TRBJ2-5,CASSLDRAQETQYF,TGCGCCAGCAGCTTGGACAGGGCCCAAGAGACCCAGTACTTC
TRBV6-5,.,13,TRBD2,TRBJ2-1,CASAERGNNEQFF,TGTGCCAGCGCCGAGCGGGGGAATAATGAGCAGTTCTTC
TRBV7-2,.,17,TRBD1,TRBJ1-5,CASSTRQGALSNQPQHF,TGTGCCAGCAGCACCCGACAGGGGGCGCTTAGCAATCAGCCCCAGCATTTT
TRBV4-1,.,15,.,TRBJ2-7,CASSPRDGRLYEQYF,TGCGCCAGCAGCCCCCGGGACGGACGACTCTACGAGCAGTACTTC
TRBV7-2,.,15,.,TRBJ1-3,CASSIGVPAGNTIYF,TGTGCCAGCAGTATAGGGGTTCCAGCTGGAAACACCATATATTTT
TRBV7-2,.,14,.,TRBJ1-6,CASSATGGGSPLHF,TGTGCCAGCAGCGCCACTGGAGGAGGTTCACCCCTCCACTTT
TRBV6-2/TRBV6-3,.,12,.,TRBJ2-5,CASSPRDETQYF,TGTGCCAGCAGCCCCAGGGACGAGACCCAGTACTTC
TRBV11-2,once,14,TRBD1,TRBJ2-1,CASIGGQGSWEQFF,TGTGCCAGCATAGGGGGACAGGGATCGTGGGAGCAGTTCTTC
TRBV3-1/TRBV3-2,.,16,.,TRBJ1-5,CASSHPGRGSNQPQHF,TGTGCCAGCAGTCACCCCGGCAGGGGCAGCAATCAGCCCCAGCATTTT
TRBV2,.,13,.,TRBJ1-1,CASPKSLNTEAFF,TGTGCCAGCCCTAAATCGCTGAACACTGAAGCTTTCTTT
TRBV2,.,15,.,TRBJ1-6,CASSAGGSYNSPLHF,TGTGCCAGCAGTGCTGGCGGCTCCTATAATTCACCCCTCCACTTT
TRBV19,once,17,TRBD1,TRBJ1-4,CASSLDRATFGDEKLFF,TGTGCCAGTAGTTTGGACAGGGCAACCTTTGGTGATGAAAAACTGTTTTTT
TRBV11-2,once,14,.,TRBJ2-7,CASSLMRGPYEQYF,TGTGCCAGCAGCCTAATGCGGGGGCCCTACGAGCAGTACTTC
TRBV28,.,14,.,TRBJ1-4,CASSLQGINEKLFF,TGTGCCAGCAGTTTACAAGGGATTAATGAAAAACTGTTTTTT
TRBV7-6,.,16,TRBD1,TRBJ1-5,CASSLEQGAVDQPQHF,TGTGCCAGCAGCCTCGAACAGGGGGCGGTCGATCAGCCCCAGCATTTT
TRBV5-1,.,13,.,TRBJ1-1,CASSLPPGLEAFF,TGCGCCAGCAGCCTGCCTCCGGGCCTTGAAGCTTTCTTT
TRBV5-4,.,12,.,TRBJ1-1,CASREGDTEAFF,TGTGCCAGCAGAGAGGGGGACACTGAAGCTTTCTTT
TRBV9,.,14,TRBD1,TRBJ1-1,CASSLTGGNTEAFF,TGTGCCAGCAGCTTGACAGGGGGGAACACTGAAGCTTTCTTT
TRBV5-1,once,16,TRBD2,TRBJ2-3,CASSLAGTRGTDTQYF,TGCGCCAGCAGCTTGGCCGGGACTAGGGGGACAGATACGCAGTATTTT
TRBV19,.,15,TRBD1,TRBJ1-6,CATKDRSSYNSPLHF,TGTGCCACCAAGGACAGGAGCTCCTATAATTCACCCCTCCACTTT
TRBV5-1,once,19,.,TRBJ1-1,CASSRMGIGGPFSNTEAFF,TGCGCCAGCAGCCGCATGGGAATAGGGGGACCCTTTTCGAACACTGAAGCTTTCTTT
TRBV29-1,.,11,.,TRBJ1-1,CSTAAPTEAFF,TGCAGCACAGCAGCGCCCACTGAAGCTTTCTTT
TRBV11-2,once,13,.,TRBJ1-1,CASSLDPGTEAFF,TGTGCCAGCAGCTTAGATCCGGGGACTGAAGCTTTCTTT
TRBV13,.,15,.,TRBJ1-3,CASSLDRKGGNTIYF,TGTGCCAGCAGCTTAGACAGAAAAGGAGGAAACACCATATATTTT
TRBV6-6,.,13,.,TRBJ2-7,CASTPRGSYEQYF,TGTGCCAGCACCCCTCGCGGCTCCTACGAGCAGTACTTC
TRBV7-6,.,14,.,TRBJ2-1,CASSLEAAYNEQFF,TGTGCCAGCAGCTTAGAAGCGGCTTACAATGAGCAGTTCTTC
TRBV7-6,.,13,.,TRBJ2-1,CASSFIADNEQFF,TGTGCCAGCAGCTTTATCGCGGACAATGAGCAGTTCTTC
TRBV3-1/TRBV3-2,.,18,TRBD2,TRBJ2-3,CASSQDPSGGATADTQYF,TGTGCCAGCAGCCAAGATCCTAGCGGGGGGGCCACGGCAGATACGCAGTATTTT
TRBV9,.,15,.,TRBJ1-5,CASSVTGFWNQPQHF,TGTGCCAGCAGCGTGACAGGATTTTGGAATCAGCCCCAGCATTTT
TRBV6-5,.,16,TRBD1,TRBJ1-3,CASSYRGTGGKNTIYF,TGTGCCAGCAGTTACCGTGGGACAGGGGGAAAAAACACCATATATTTT
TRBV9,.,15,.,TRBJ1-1,CASSVVQGSNTEAFF,TGTGCCAGCAGCGTTGTACAGGGCTCTAACACTGAAGCTTTCTTT
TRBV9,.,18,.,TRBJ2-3,CASSVPLHDRTSTDTQYF,TGTGCCAGCAGCGTGCCCCTCCATGACAGGACTTCCACAGATACGCAGTATTTT
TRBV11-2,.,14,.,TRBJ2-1,CASSFQGGYNEQFF,TGTGCCAGCAGCTTCCAGGGGGGGTACAATGAGCAGTTCTTC
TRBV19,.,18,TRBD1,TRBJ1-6,CASSMPLGQGAGNSPLHF,TGTGCCAGTAGTATGCCGCTGGGACAGGGGGCCGGTAATTCACCCCTCCACTTT